This is a list of T cell receptor beta chains from one sample in a study of cytomegalovirus exposure and HLA in healthy donors. Profiled with immunoSEQ multiplex PCR; TCRdb holds only in-frame clones, not every one. The table has 150,000 to 200,000 clones, around 80% seen once. Sequenced input: PBMCs. The receptors come from a woman aged 50 to 60 in good health and CMV-seronegative. CDR3s include the opening cysteine and the closing phenylalanine or tryptophan. The order of the fields is D gene, clone size, V gene, J gene, CDR3 protein, CDR3 DNA. The D gene is left open where the match is weak. Rows give clone size only sometimes, using once, few, many, or a class for an expanded clone.

TRBD2	.	TRBV6-6	TRBJ2-2	CASRKTSGRAGELFF	TGTGCCAGCCGGAAGACTAGCGGGAGGGCCGGGGAGCTGTTTTTT
.	.	TRBV11-3	TRBJ2-3	CASSVREDTQYF	TGTGCCAGCAGCGTTCGGGAGGATACGCAGTATTTT
TRBD2	.	TRBV18	TRBJ2-2	CASSGGARGTGELFF	TGTGCCAGCTCGGGAGGGGCTCGTGGCACCGGGGAGCTGTTTTTT
.	.	TRBV2	TRBJ2-2	CASRAARRNTGELFF	TGTGCCAGCAGGGCGGCCCGACGGAACACCGGGGAGCTGTTTTTT
.	.	TRBV6-5	TRBJ1-2	CASSSDRRYGYTF	TGTGCCAGCAGTTCCGACAGAAGATATGGCTACACCTTC
.	.	TRBV25-1	TRBJ2-7	CASSDPGRGPYEQYF	TGTGCCAGCAGTGACCCCGGGCGGGGCCCCTACGAGCAGTACTTC
.	.	TRBV21-1	TRBJ2-1	CASSKRPGGDRAYNEQFF	TGTGCCAGCAGCAAACGGCCGGGAGGGGACAGGGCCTACAATGAGCAGTTCTTC
.	once	TRBV4-1	TRBJ2-7	CASSQVTVAYEQYF	TGCGCCAGCAGCCAGGTGACAGTTGCCTACGAGCAGTACTTC
TRBD1	.	TRBV4-3	TRBJ2-7	CASSQRQGHEQYF	TGCGCCAGCAGCCAACGACAGGGCCACGAGCAGTACTTC
TRBD2	.	TRBV7-3	TRBJ2-1	CASSSQAAGLASNEQFF	TGTGCCAGCAGCTCCCAAGCCGCGGGACTAGCAAGTAATGAGCAGTTCTTC
TRBD1	.	TRBV5-6	TRBJ1-5	CASSWNRDSQPQHF	TGTGCCAGCAGCTGGAACAGGGACAGTCAGCCCCAGCATTTT
.	.	TRBV11-2	TRBJ2-7	CASSSNVRVANLDEQYF	TGTGCCAGCAGCTCCAATGTCCGGGTAGCGAATCTTGACGAGCAGTACTTC
TRBD1	.	TRBV7-8	TRBJ1-5	CASSEDRIEPQHF	TGTGCCAGCAGCGAGGACAGGATCGAGCCCCAGCATTTT
TRBD1	.	TRBV5-1	TRBJ2-2	CASSLAPLRQGRITGELFF	TGCGCCAGCAGCTTGGCCCCTTTAAGACAGGGGCGAATCACCGGGGAGCTGTTTTTT
.	once	TRBV5-1	TRBJ1-4	CASRSQGGTNEKLFF	TGCGCCAGCAGAAGTCAGGGAGGAACTAATGAAAAACTGTTTTTT
TRBD2	.	TRBV19	TRBJ2-1	CASSIELAHNEQFF	TGTGCCAGTAGTATTGAACTAGCGCACAATGAGCAGTTCTTC
.	.	TRBV4-3	TRBJ1-2	CASSAQGGLGYTF	TGCGCCAGCAGCGCCCAGGGCGGCCTAGGATACACCTTC
.	.	TRBV23-1	TRBJ2-7	CASSRWTPHYEQYF	TGCGCCAGCAGTCGGTGGACACCCCACTACGAGCAGTACTTC
TRBD2	.	TRBV7-3	TRBJ2-3	CASSLRTSVGDTQYF	TGTGCCAGCAGCTTACGGACTAGCGTAGGCGATACGCAGTATTTT
TRBD2	few	TRBV7-8	TRBJ2-7	CASSPIAGVSYEQYF	TGTGCCAGCAGCCCCATAGCGGGGGTCTCCTACGAGCAGTACTTC
.	once	TRBV7-9	TRBJ1-2	CASSYGRGDNYGYTF	TGTGCCAGCAGCTACGGACGGGGGGATAACTATGGCTACACCTTC
.	few	TRBV28	TRBJ1-2	CASSFPGYVYGYTF	TGTGCCAGCAGTTTCCCAGGGTATGTCTATGGCTACACCTTC
TRBD2	few	TRBV7-2	TRBJ2-1	CASSLGILAAYNEQFF	TGTGCCAGCAGCTTAGGAATACTAGCGGCCTACAATGAGCAGTTCTTC
TRBD1	.	TRBV7-2	TRBJ1-1	CASSPGQGNTEAFF	TGTGCCAGCTCGCCGGGACAGGGGAACACTGAAGCTTTCTTT